The clone carrying this T cell receptor beta chain has a handful of counts. Its target is not known. This specimen belongs to a study of blood T cells in healthy people across ages. Broader study findings: Long-lived donors exceeded aged donors in naive CD4+ cells and diversity.

The second PCR ran roughly 7 to 12 cycles with a sample-barcoded 5' primer and J-beta primers. Samples each returned at least 2.5 million CDR3-containing paired-end reads. One entry per CDR3 protein results from TCRdb running MiXCR on the 5' RACE reads. The top ten clones hold less than 5% of a sample with 1.5 million to 1.9 million distinct CDR3 sequences, roughly 43% of them seen once. The CDR3 covers 14 residues. Germline assignment: CDR1 SGHTA and CDR2 FQGTGA. V gave up 3 bases and J gave up 7 bases; unmatched junction bases: 6. The V gene is TRBV7-3, the J gene TRBJ2-3; 8 positions agree with TRBD2. Sequenced input: blood. This clonotype was obtained from a woman between 18 and 29 years old in good health. The CDR3 DNA sequence: TGTGCCAGCAGCTTTGCGGGAGGCTCAAATACGCAGTATTTT. This sequence encodes CASSFAGGSNTQYF.